Reported below is one T cell receptor (beta chain). Its antigen is still unknown. These data belong to a study of T cell responses to AZD1222 COVID-19 vaccine. Whole-study context: Pooling was applied to second doses at about 4 or about 12 weeks.

Study-wide results and caveats: Vaccine-associated CD4 TCRs spanned spike, dominant at 160-218 and 743-854. The repertoires were collected only after the peak T cell response.

Germline lookup yields CDR1 LGHNA and CDR2 YSLEER. V was clipped by 0 bases and J by 0 bases; unmatched bases: 7. The CDR3 is 18 residues long. Assay used: immunoSEQ multiplex PCR; TCRdb lists only in-frame clones, some missing. This sample has around 140,000 clones, with 80% to 90% found just once. The chain combines TRBV4-3 with TRBJ2-3, with 9 bases aligning to TRBD2. The sequence was obtained from an adult in good health. The sequencing here drew on peripheral blood, taken on day 0 of AZD1222 vaccination. For the CDR3, the DNA is TGCGCCAGCAGCCAAGATTCCTTAGCGGGGGATAGCACAGATACGCAGTATTTT. Translated, it gives CASSQDSLAGDSTDTQYF.